Listed below are T cell receptor beta chains from one sample, sequenced in a study of cytomegalovirus exposure and HLA in healthy donors. TCRdb's table, derived via immunoSEQ multiplex PCR, lists solely in-frame clones and lacks some. Of 100,000 to 150,000 clones listed, approximately 87% were seen once; the top ten hold 15% to 20%. Sequenced: PBMCs. The receptors shown here come from a man younger than 35 in good health and CMV-seropositive. Both conserved end residues are part of each CDR3. Each record gives: clone size, J gene, CDR3 length, V gene, D gene, CDR3 DNA, CDR3 protein. D genes are given only for firm matches. Size values are once, few and many counts, or a class for expanded clones, and some rows have none.

-	TRBJ1-4	14	TRBV6-5	-	TGTGCCAGCAGTAGGGGGGGCGCGAGAGAAAAACTGTTTTTT	CASSRGGAREKLFF
-	TRBJ1-2	12	TRBV27	-	TGTGCCAGCAGTTTCGACAGGAATGGCTACACCTTC	CASSFDRNGYTF
-	TRBJ2-3	14	TRBV15	-	TGTGCCACCAGCAGAGATCCGAGCACAGATACGCAGTATTTT	CATSRDPSTDTQYF
-	TRBJ2-1	14	TRBV10-3	-	TGTGCCATCAGTGAGTTGGCTAGTAACAATGAGCAGTTCTTC	CAISELASNNEQFF
-	TRBJ1-1	13	TRBV13	-	TGTGCCAGCAGCTCTACAGGGTATACTGAAGCTTTCTTT	CASSSTGYTEAFF
-	TRBJ2-7	14	TRBV9	-	TGTGCCAGCAGCCCTACAGGGATCTCCTACGAGCAGTACTTC	CASSPTGISYEQYF
-	TRBJ1-3	13	TRBV30	-	TGTGCCTGGAGTGGAACAGGAGGAAACACCATATATTTT	CAWSGTGGNTIYF
-	TRBJ1-1	16	TRBV7-9	TRBD1	TGTGCCAGCAGCCACGGTAGGACAGGGAAGAACACTGAAGCTTTCTTT	CASSHGRTGKNTEAFF
-	TRBJ1-1	16	TRBV4-1	TRBD1	TGCGCCAGCAGCCAAGCCGGGACAGAGATTAACACTGAAGCTTTCTTT	CASSQAGTEINTEAFF
-	TRBJ2-4	18	TRBV5-5	TRBD2	TGTGCCAGCAGCCCGGGACTAGCGGGGGGGCTAGCCAAAAACATTCAGTACTTC	CASSPGLAGGLAKNIQYF
few	TRBJ2-5	14	TRBV5-1	TRBD2	TGCGCCAGCAGCTTTGGGGGGGTCCAAGAGACCCAGTACTTC	CASSFGGVQETQYF
few	TRBJ2-1	13	TRBV4-1	TRBD2	TGCGCCAGCAGCCAGCCGGGGGGAGCAGGGCAGTTCTTC	CASSQPGGAGQFF
once	TRBJ1-1	14	TRBV7-9	-	TGTGCCAGCAGCTCGGACAGTATGAACACTGAAGCTTTCTTT	CASSSDSMNTEAFF
-	TRBJ2-1	13	TRBV19	-	TGTGCCAGTAGTATTTCGACGGGCAATGAGCAGTTCTTC	CASSISTGNEQFF
-	TRBJ1-1	13	TRBV11-2	-	TGTGCCAGCCTCAAACAGGGGAACACTGAAGCTTTCTTT	CASLKQGNTEAFF
-	TRBJ1-3	12	TRBV4-1	TRBD1	TGCGCCAGCAGTTCAACAGGGGATACCATATATTTT	CASSSTGDTIYF
-	TRBJ2-3	15	TRBV2	TRBD1	TGTGCCAGCAGTGAATTGGGGACAGGCACAGATACGCAGTATTTT	CASSELGTGTDTQYF
-	TRBJ1-1	12	TRBV7-9	-	TGTTCCAGCAGCTCGGTGAACACTGAAGCTTTCTTT	CSSSSVNTEAFF
-	TRBJ2-2	14	TRBV6-5	-	TGTGCCAGCACTAAGCCCTCCGGGACCGGGGAGCTGTTTTTT	CASTKPSGTGELFF
-	TRBJ2-1	16	TRBV5-8	-	TGTGCCAGCAGCCCGAAGAGGTCCCGGAGGATCAATGAGCAGTTCTTC	CASSPKRSRRINEQFF
-	TRBJ1-1	15	TRBV6-6	-	TGTGCCAGCGGACAAGGGGTCCCACGGAACACTGAAGCTTTCTTT	CASGQGVPRNTEAFF
-	TRBJ2-7	14	TRBV13	TRBD1	TGTGCCAGCAGCGCGGACAGGGGCTCCTACGAGCAGTACTTC	CASSADRGSYEQYF
-	TRBJ1-6	16	TRBV6-6	-	TGTGCCAGCAGTTACTCTGGCATCTCCTATAATTCACCCCTCCACTTT	CASSYSGISYNSPLHF
-	TRBJ2-7	14	TRBV7-2	TRBD1	TGTGCCAGCAGCCAGGACAGGTTAGAAGGCGAGCAGTACTTC	CASSQDRLEGEQYF
-	TRBJ1-2	14	TRBV2	TRBD1	TGTGCCAGCAGTGAAGGGACAGGAAGCTATGGCTACACCTTC	CASSEGTGSYGYTF